This T cell receptor (beta chain) was sequenced in a study of OX40 agonist ivuxolimab in advanced cancers. Study-wide background: Patients were given ivuxolimab, an antibody that agonizes OX40 (CD134). Patients received intravenous ivuxolimab every 2 weeks at 0.01 to 10 mg/kg. Points from the study as a whole: CD4+ T cells averaged fewer expanded clones than CD8+ T cells. CD4+ and CD8+ blood T cells expanded clonally by week 6 at 0.1 to 3.0 mg/kg.

Regarding this clone: Its target is not known.

Germline lookup yields CDR1 MGHDK and CDR2 SYGVNS. There are 13 residues in the CDR3. With V trimmed by 6 bases and J by 1 base, 2 bases remained unmatched. Some clones are missing from TCRdb's copy, which holds only in-frame ones; the method was immunoSEQ multiplex PCR. Of 50,000 to 60,000 clones listed, more than 75% are singletons. The starting material was CD4+ or CD8+ T cells sorted from blood, obtained in a trial of the OX40 agonist ivuxolimab. The source of this sequence is an adult with an advanced solid tumor such as melanoma, head and neck, liver or kidney cancer. V is TRBV25-1 and J is TRBJ1-2, with 7 nucleotides matching TRBD1. In nucleotides, the CDR3 is TGTGCCAGCAGCAGGGGGGTTAACTATGGCTACACCTTC. Its translation is CASSRGVNYGYTF.